The clone carrying this T cell receptor beta chain came up many times. Its antigen remains unidentified. This sample's time point: patch test 2, 6 weeks after DPC sensitization. Regarding treatment: therapeutic diphenylcyclopropenone sensitization with weekly scalp DPC. Those who donated were patients with alopecia, 18 to 70 years of age, and suitable for DPC. This CDR3 region has 14 residues. Trimming took 6 bases from V and 0 from J, leaving 6 bases between them. This sample was taken from a study of human T cells and chemical hapten exposure. The wider study: The cohort included alopecia areata under or over 50% scalp, totalis and universalis.

TCRdb reprocessed the RACE reads via MiXCR and lists one record per CDR3 protein. The sample contains a few hundred thousand distinct CDR3 sequences, about 6% of which appear only once. Points from the study as a whole: Expanded TCR counts at PT1 were positively correlated with the patch test score. The donor cohort had alopecia, so its immune response may not match that of healthy people.

The genes are TRBV12-3 or TRBV12-4 and TRBJ1-6; D gene unclear. This material consisted of whole blood, taken in connection with sensitization to the hapten diphenylcyclopropenone (DPC). This TCR was sampled from a woman aged 18-29 years with alopecia areata. Some clones in this sample may be carry-over from other donors' samples. CDR3 region: CASSGSSYNSPLHF. The CDR3, as DNA: TGTGCCAGCAGCGGAAGCTCCTATAATTCACCCCTCCACTTT.